This note documents a single T cell receptor (beta chain) sequence. CDR1 is SGHTA, CDR2 FQGTGA, per germline. The CDR3 length is 16 residues. V lost 5 bases and J lost 1; bases outside the gene matches: 9. The data are from a study of blood T cell repertoires in COVID-19. In the original processing: Researchers report that nucleated cell counts were estimated from reference gene primer amplification. Produced via immunoSEQ multiplex PCR; TCRdb's table is partial and in-frame only. The D gene and trimming were derived from the DNA, and the V and J assignments and clone size from that table. The table lists 20,000 or so clones, roughly nine tenths of them singletons.

The chain uses TRBV7-3 and TRBJ2-3; 7 nucleotides match TRBD1. The receptor was derived from a human donor in a cohort sampled during active COVID-19. Sample: peripheral blood. The CDR3 sequence: CASSPQGGLGTDTQYF. The CDR3 bases are TGTGCCAGCAGCCCGCAAGGGGGCCTGGGCACAGATACGCAGTATTTT. Together with reference TRBV7-3 and TRBJ2-3, the CDR3 gives the full variable domain: GAGVSQTPSNKVTEKGKYVELRCDPISGHTALYWYRQSLGQGPEFLIYFQGTGAADDSGLPNDRFFAVRPEGSVSTLKIQRTERGDSAVYLCASSPQGGLGTDTQYFGPGTRLTVL.